This TCR beta chain was observed in a study of T-cell reconstitution after alpha-beta-depleted transplantation in children. General study points: Alpha-beta T cells present about two months after transplant were reported to originate from several hundred expanded graft clones. T-cell counts and diversity at one year post-transplant came mainly from newly produced T cells. Surviving recipient cells, namely T cells and thymic progenitors, were the source of high day-60 TCRbeta diversity in some patients.

This clonotype showed up many times. The antigen remains unidentified. The germline V gene encodes CDR1 MNHNS and CDR2 SASEGT. Trimming stripped 6 bases from V and 0 bases from J, with 9 bases between. This CDR3 region has 13 residues. Unique molecular identifiers were used in preparing the TCRbeta library. TCRdb used MiXCR to reprocess the PCR reads, holding one entry per CDR3 protein. The table includes approximately 300,000 distinct CDR3 sequences, around 9.1% detected once. The source of this sequence is a boy less than two years old with acute myeloid leukemia, due to receive a stem cell transplant. The chain is built from TRBV6-1 and TRBJ2-7, with a possible D match to TRBD1 (6 bases). Source: PBMCs, taken before TCRalphabeta/CD19-depleted stem cell transplant. CDR3 region: CASRHRVSYEQYF. CDR3 coding DNA: TGTGCCAGCAGACACAGGGTCTCCTACGAGCAGTACTTC.